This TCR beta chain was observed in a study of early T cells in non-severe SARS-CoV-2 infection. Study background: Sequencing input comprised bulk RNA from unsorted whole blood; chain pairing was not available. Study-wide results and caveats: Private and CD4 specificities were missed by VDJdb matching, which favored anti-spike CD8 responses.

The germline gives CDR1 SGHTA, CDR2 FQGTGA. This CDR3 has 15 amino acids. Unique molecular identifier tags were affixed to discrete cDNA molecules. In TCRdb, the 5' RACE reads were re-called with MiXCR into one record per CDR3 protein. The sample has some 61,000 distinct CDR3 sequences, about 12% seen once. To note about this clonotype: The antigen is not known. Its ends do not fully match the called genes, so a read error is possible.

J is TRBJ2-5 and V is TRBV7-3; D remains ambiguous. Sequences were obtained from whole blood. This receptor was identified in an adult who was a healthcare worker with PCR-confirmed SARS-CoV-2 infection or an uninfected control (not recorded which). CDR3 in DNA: TGTGCCAGCAGCCTAACGACCGGGTCCGGAGAGACCCAGTACTTC. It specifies CASSLTTGSGETQYF. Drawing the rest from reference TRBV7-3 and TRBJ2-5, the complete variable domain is GAGVSQTPSNKVTEKGKYVELRCDPISGHTALYWYRQSLGQGPEFLIYFQGTGAADDSGLPNDRFFAVRPEGSVSTLKIQRTERGDSAVYLCASSLTTGSGETQYFGPGTRLLVL.